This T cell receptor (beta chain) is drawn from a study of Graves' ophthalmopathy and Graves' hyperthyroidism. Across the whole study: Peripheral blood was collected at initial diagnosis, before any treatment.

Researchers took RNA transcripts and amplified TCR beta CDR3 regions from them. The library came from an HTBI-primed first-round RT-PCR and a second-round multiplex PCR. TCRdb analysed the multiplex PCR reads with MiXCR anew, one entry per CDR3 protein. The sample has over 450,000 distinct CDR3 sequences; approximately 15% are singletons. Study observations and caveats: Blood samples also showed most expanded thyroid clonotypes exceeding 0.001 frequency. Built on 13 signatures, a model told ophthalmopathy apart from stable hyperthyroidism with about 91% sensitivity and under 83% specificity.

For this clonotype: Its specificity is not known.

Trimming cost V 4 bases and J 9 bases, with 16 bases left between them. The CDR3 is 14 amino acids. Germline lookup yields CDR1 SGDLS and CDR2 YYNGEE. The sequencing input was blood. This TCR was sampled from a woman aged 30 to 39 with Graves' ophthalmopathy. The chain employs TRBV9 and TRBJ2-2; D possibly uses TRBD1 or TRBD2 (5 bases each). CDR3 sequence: CASSIRDGQWELFF. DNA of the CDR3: TGTGCCAGCAGCATACGGGACGGTCAGTGGGAGCTGTTTTTT.